What follows are 21 T cell receptor beta chains derived from one specimen sequenced in a study of T cells in Graves' hyperthyroidism and ophthalmopathy. Amplification of TCR beta CDR3 regions was performed using RNA transcripts as template. During a first-round RT-PCR of the TCR CDR3, the HTBI primer set was used. TCRdb analysed the multiplex PCR reads with MiXCR anew, one entry per CDR3 protein. This sample has more than 350,000 distinct CDR3 sequences, with 13% to 15% found just once. The sample was blood. The receptors shown here come from a woman aged 55-70 years with Graves' ophthalmopathy.

The chain is built from TRBV27 and TRBJ1-1; 7 bases fit TRBD1. From germline, CDR1 is MNHEY and CDR2 SMNVEV (reference sequence). The CDR3 covers 14 residues. J gave up 1 base and V 3 bases, and 2 bases lay outside the gene matches. The chain's CDR3 is CASSFEGANTEAFF. In DNA form, the CDR3 reads TGTGCCAGCAGTTTCGAGGGGGCGAACACTGAAGCTTTCTTT.

This clonotype was recorded many times. This chain uses TRBV6-1 with TRBJ2-3; D is unresolved. The V gene's germline CDR1 is MNHNS and CDR2 SASEGT. Trimming stripped 6 bases from V and 0 bases from J, with 10 bases between. The CDR3 sequence is 14 residues long. The chain's CDR3 is CASSQLRSTDTQYF. The DNA of the CDR3 is TGTGCCAGCAGCCAGTTGAGGAGCACAGATACGCAGTATTTT.

This clonotype was observed at least ten times. The chain joins TRBV11-1 to TRBJ2-7; D gene uncertain. The germline gives CDR1 SGHAT, CDR2 FQDESV (reference sequence). V lost 5 bases and J lost 4, with 9 bases in between. The CDR3 is made up of 12 amino acids. DNA for the CDR3: TGTGCCAGCAGCCGGAGTAGGTACGAGCAGTACTTC. Translation: CASSRSRYEQYF.

The V and J genes are TRBV19 and TRBJ1-5; D is undetermined. CDR1 and CDR2 (germline): LNHDA, SQIVND (reference sequence). V gave up 1 base and J gave up 2 bases, with 3 bases separating them. The CDR3 length is 13 residues. In nucleotides, the CDR3 is TGTGCCAGTAGTATAGCTGGCAATCAGCCCCAGCATTTT. Translation: CASSIAGNQPQHF.

The V call is TRBV20-1, the J call TRBJ2-7, with 10 nucleotides matching TRBD2. The germline V gene encodes CDR1 DFQATT and CDR2 SNEGSKA (reference sequence). With V trimmed by 0 bases and J by 5 bases, 10 bases remained unmatched. CDR3 length: 16 amino acids. This chain's CDR3 is CSARDGNSGRLHEQYF. The CDR3 DNA sequence: TGCAGTGCTAGAGACGGTAATAGCGGGAGGCTCCACGAGCAGTACTTC.

Many counts were recorded for this clonotype. This chain uses TRBV7-8 with TRBJ1-4, with D uncertain. Germline V gives CDR1 SGHVS, CDR2 FQNEAQ. V was pared by 8 bases and J by 8 bases, with 18 bases between. The CDR3 covers 14 residues. The CDR3 region is CASGPPGRKEKLFF. CDR3 DNA: TGTGCCAGCGGCCCGCCGGGTAGGAAGGAAAAACTGTTTTTT.

This clonotype was detected only a few times. The rearrangement links TRBV7-9 to TRBJ2-1; maybe TRBD2 (6 bases). Germline CDR1 is SEHNR and CDR2 is FQNEAQ (reference sequence). The CDR3 extends over 15 amino acids. V dropped 1 base and J dropped 7 bases, with 14 bases sitting between them. CDR3 protein: CASSLGGEPQNEQFF. DNA for the CDR3: TGTGCCAGCAGCTTAGGGGGGGAGCCGCAGAATGAGCAGTTCTTC.

V is TRBV28 and J is TRBJ1-4, with unresolved D. The germline gives CDR1 MDHEN, CDR2 SYDVKM. This CDR3 is built from 13 residues. V was shortened by 2 bases and J by 10 bases, with 11 bases between the two germline ends. CDR3 coding DNA: TGTGCCAGCAGTTTAGACTCACGGGGAAAACTGTTTTTT. Translated, it gives CASSLDSRGKLFF. Looking up the rest from reference TRBV28 and TRBJ1-4 gives the full variable domain: DVKVTQSSRYLVKRTGEKVFLECVQDMDHENMFWYRQDPGLGLRLIYFSYDVKMKEKGDIPEGYSVSREKKERFSLILESASTNQTSMYLCASSLDSRGKLFFGSGTQLSVL.

In its sample, this clonotype was seen many times. This rearrangement joins TRBV28 to TRBJ2-5, with no clear D. Germline loops: CDR1 MDHEN, CDR2 SYDVKM. CDR3 size: 15 residues. The V end lost 4 bases, the J end lost 4 bases, and 16 bases lay between the germline ends. The CDR3 DNA sequence: TGTGCCAGCAGTTCCCCCCTCTCCGGCCGAGAGACCCAGTACTTC. Its translation is CASSSPLSGRETQYF.

This clonotype has only a few counts. Here the CDR3 reads CASSSRVPSGEKLFF. CDR3 nucleotide sequence: TGTGCCAGCAGCTCCCGGGTTCCGTCTGGGGAAAAACTGTTTTTT. This chain joins TRBV28 and TRBJ1-4; D not resolved. The CDR3 spans 15 residues. V was shortened by 6 bases and J by 8 bases, with 19 bases between the two germline ends. The germline gives CDR1 MDHEN, CDR2 SYDVKM.

Ten or more counts support this clonotype. The genes are TRBV3-1 and TRBJ2-1, with D tentatively TRBD2 (6 bases). V lost 4 bases and J 3 bases, leaving 10 bases between the germline ends. The CDR3 is 14 residues long. Germline CDR1 LGHDT, CDR2 YNNKEL (reference sequence). CDR3 sequence: CASSLAGFYNEQFF. The CDR3 region has the DNA TGTGCCAGCAGCCTCGCGGGGTTCTACAATGAGCAGTTCTTC.

The chain employs TRBV29-1 and TRBJ2-5, with 10 bases matching TRBD1. CDR3 length: 14 residues. Looked up from germline, CDR1 is SQVTM and CDR2 is ANQGSEA. The J segment lost 4 bases and the V segment lost 1 base, leaving 3 bases of the junction unmatched. The CDR3 region is CSVEGDRGRETQYF. The CDR3 DNA reads as TGCAGCGTTGAAGGGGACAGGGGACGAGAGACCCAGTACTTC. The whole variable domain, remainder taken from reference TRBV29-1 and TRBJ2-5, is SAVISQKPSRDICQRGTSLTIQCQVDSQVTMMFWYRQQPGQSLTLIATANQGSEATYESGFVIDKFPISRPNLTFSTLTVSNMSPEDSSIYLCSVEGDRGRETQYFGPGTRLLVL.

This clonotype occurred many times. The chain joins TRBV20-1 to TRBJ2-3; unclear D gene. V gave up 6 bases and J gave up 0 bases, with 19 bases separating them. Looked up from germline, CDR1 is DFQATT and CDR2 is SNEGSKA (reference sequence). This CDR3 region has 16 residues. The CDR3 sequence: CSADAGWAQSTDTQYF. CDR3 nucleotides: TGCAGTGCAGATGCCGGCTGGGCGCAAAGCACAGATACGCAGTATTTT.

Comments on this clonotype: Since a much larger clone is just one base distant, this may be a read error. The chain has TRBV28 and TRBJ2-7; possibly TRBD1 or TRBD2 for D (5 bases each). Germline assignment: CDR1 MDHEN and CDR2 SYDVKM. V was cut by 4 bases and J by 2 bases, with 15 bases left in between. The CDR3 extends over 15 amino acids. The CDR3 loop is CASSSGQRLAYEQYF. The DNA for the CDR3 is TGTGCCAGCAGTTCGGGGCAGCGATTAGCCTACGAGCAGTACTTC.

This clonotype appeared many times. V and J are TRBV5-1 and TRBJ2-1, with 12 bases identical to TRBD2. Germline trimming cut 2 bases from V and 1 base from J; bases unmatched to any gene: 4. CDR3 length: 17 amino acids. CDR1 and CDR2 (germline): SGHRS, YFSETQ. The DNA for the CDR3 is TGCGCCAGCAGCTTTGCGGGACTAGCGGGTTCCTACAATGAGCAGTTCTTC. Its protein product is CASSFAGLAGSYNEQFF.

At least ten counts were recorded for this clonotype. Here the CDR3 reads CASFKLAGGSYEQYF. The CDR3 DNA follows: TGTGCCAGCTTTAAACTAGCGGGGGGCTCCTACGAGCAGTACTTC. V is TRBV18 and J is TRBJ2-7; TRBD2 matches at 12 bases. J was trimmed by 0 bases and V by 7 bases; bases with no gene match: 4. Germline loops: CDR1 KGHSH, CDR2 LQKENI. The CDR3 length is 15 residues.

The rearrangement links TRBV2 to TRBJ2-3; a possible D gene is TRBD2 (5 bases). The V and J ends lost 3 bases and 5 bases respectively, with 15 bases between them. The CDR3 is made up of 15 amino acids. From germline, CDR1 is SNHLY and CDR2 FYNNEI. CDR3 sequence reads: CASSEAGRWRDTQYF. Here the CDR3 DNA reads TGTGCCAGCAGTGAGGCGGGCAGGTGGAGAGATACGCAGTATTTT.

This sequence joins TRBV5-1 and TRBJ2-2; 7 bases map to TRBD1. This CDR3 has 15 amino acids. V shed 4 bases, J shed 1 base, and the junction held 4 bases outside the gene matches. Germline V gene data show CDR1 as SGHRS and CDR2 as YFSETQ. In DNA form, the CDR3 reads TGCGCCAGCAGCAGGGACAGTCGGAACACCGGGGAGCTGTTTTTT. Amino acid sequence: CASSRDSRNTGELFF.

This chain uses TRBV9 with TRBJ1-1, with 9 nucleotides matching TRBD1. The CDR3 length is 13 residues. The germline gives CDR1 SGDLS, CDR2 YYNGEE. Trimming cost V 3 bases and J 8 bases; bases outside gene matches: 5. CDR3 DNA sequence: TGTGCCAGCAGCGCGGGACAGGGCAGGGAAGCTTTCTTT. It is translated as CASSAGQGREAFF.

Many counts were recorded for this clonotype. This chain connects TRBV28 to TRBJ2-2; D possibly corresponds to TRBD1 (8 bases). The ends were cut back, 7 bases at V and 4 bases at J, with 13 bases in the middle. The CDR3 is 14 amino acids. Germline V gene lookup returns CDR1 MDHEN and CDR2 SYDVKM. The CDR3 reads CASTTGGGTGELFF. The CDR3 DNA reads TGTGCCAGCACTACAGGGGGGGGCACCGGGGAGCTGTTTTTT.

Worth noting for this clonotype: The junction departs from the called germline gene at one end, perhaps through a read error. The rearrangement links TRBV29-1 to TRBJ2-7; D ambiguous. The length of the CDR3 is 12 residues. Germline loops: CDR1 SQVTM, CDR2 ANQGSEA. The CDR3 nucleotides read TGCAGCATTGAAGGCATAGGGAACGAGCAGTACTTC. Translated, it gives CSIEGIGNEQYF.